This T cell receptor (beta chain) was sequenced during a study of blood T cell repertoires in COVID-19. Seattle researchers signed up patients amid active infection and tracked them longitudinally. The CDR3 spans 16 residues. Per the germline V gene, CDR1 is SGHRS and CDR2 is YFSETQ. Trimming cost V 0 bases and J 3 bases; bases outside gene matches: 3. Original processing methods: Quantification of nucleated cells was approximated via reference gene primer amplification. TCRdb keeps only in-frame clones here, not all; method: immunoSEQ multiplex PCR. V and J calls and clone size are as listed in that table; D and trimming were resolved from the DNA. Among under 200,000 clones listed, about 87% were seen once. This clone was observed a single time.

The V call is TRBV5-1, the J call TRBJ2-5, with 12 bases matching TRBD2. This sequence was found in a woman between 65 and 79 years old with COVID-19, enrolled during active disease. Input material: peripheral blood. This CDR3 is CASSLEASGGEETQYF. The CDR3 DNA follows: TGCGCCAGCAGCTTGGAGGCTAGCGGGGGGGAAGAGACCCAGTACTTC.